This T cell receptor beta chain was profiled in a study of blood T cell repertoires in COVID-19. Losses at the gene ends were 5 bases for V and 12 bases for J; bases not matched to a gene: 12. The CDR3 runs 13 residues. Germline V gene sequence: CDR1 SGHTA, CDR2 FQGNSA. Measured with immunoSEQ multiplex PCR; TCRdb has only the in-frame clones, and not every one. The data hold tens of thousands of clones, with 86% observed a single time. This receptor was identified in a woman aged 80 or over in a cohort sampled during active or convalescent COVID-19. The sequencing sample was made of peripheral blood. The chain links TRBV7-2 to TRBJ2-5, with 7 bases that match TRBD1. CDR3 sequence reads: CASSGWGRGKEYF. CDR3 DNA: TGTGCCAGCAGCGGGTGGGGCAGGGGGAAGGAGTACTTC.